This note documents a single TCR beta chain sequence. The sample is drawn from a study of blood T cell repertoires in COVID-19. Sequenced by immunoSEQ multiplex PCR; TCRdb stores in-frame clones only, minus some. This table has around 250,000 clones, about 90% appearing once. Germline CDR1 LNHDA, CDR2 SQIVND (reference sequence). The junction had 10 bases not matched to a gene; V was cut back by 5 bases and J by 3 bases. The CDR3 consists of 16 residues. Material: PBMCs or T cells enriched from blood (not recorded which). This receptor was obtained from a human donor in a cohort exposed to, infected with or recovered from COVID-19 (not recorded which). The donor label of this sample is uncertain. This rearrangement joins TRBV19 to TRBJ1-5, with 7 bases that match TRBD1. In nucleotides, the CDR3 is TGTGCCAGTAGTCCTAGGGCAGGGGGTCACAATCAGCCCCAGCATTTT. Translating it yields CASSPRAGGHNQPQHF.